The T cell receptor beta chain under discussion was sequenced for a study of shared clonotypes between healthy human individuals. In the study overall: Researchers assigned three CD4 naive, three CD4 memory, two CD8 naive and one CD8 memory plate to each donor. Findings and limits, study-wide: Among the subsets, naive ones generally showed larger estimated richness than memory ones. A handful of donors shared around 5% of their naive CD4 clonotypes.

Deep-level settings were used for running the assay. Clones were sequenced by immunoSEQ multiplex PCR, and TCRdb holds only the in-frame ones, with some missing. Of about 1.1 million clones listed, 75% to 85% were seen once; the top ten hold approximately 0.56%. Germline CDR1 is SGHRS and CDR2 is YFSETQ. The ends were cut back, 1 base at V and 0 bases at J, with 9 bases in the middle. CDR3 length equals 15 residues. As concerns this clone: Antigen: not known.

Sequences were obtained from memory CD4+ T cells from PBMCs. As for subset: CD45RA-negative fraction. This rearrangement joins TRBV5-1 to TRBJ2-3; D call uncertain. The sequence derives from a man aged 18 to 30 in good health. Some clones in this sample may be carry-over from other donors' samples. The CDR3 sequence: CASSLKYTSTDTQYF. DNA for the CDR3: TGCGCCAGCAGCTTGAAGTATACTAGCACAGATACGCAGTATTTT.